The text below deals with one T cell receptor beta chain. Original processing methods: How many nucleated cells were present was estimated from reference gene primer amplification. Some clones are missing from TCRdb's copy, which holds only in-frame ones; the method was immunoSEQ multiplex PCR. V and J calls and clone size are given by that table; D and trimming were obtained from the DNA. The table has 99,000 or so clones, about 75% seen once; the top ten hold roughly 21%. These data belong to a study of blood T cell repertoires in COVID-19. The overall study: The study drew acute and convalescent COVID-19 samples from the United States, Italy and Spain. Sample material is recorded as cDNA or gDNA derived from T cells, B-cell-depleted T cells, or PBMCs.

CDR3 size: 14 residues. Germline lookup yields CDR1 LNHDA and CDR2 SQIVND (reference sequence). V was pared by 8 bases and J by 1 base, with 14 bases between. The source material was peripheral blood. The chain links TRBV19 to TRBJ1-1; tentative D call: TRBD1 (5 bases). The receptor was isolated from a woman in her seventies with acute or convalescent COVID-19. In DNA form, the CDR3 reads TGTGCCAGTTTTCGCGGAGGGGCGAACACTGAAGCTTTCTTT. Translating it yields CASFRGGANTEAFF.